These 15 T cell receptor beta chains share one sample of origin, sequenced in a study of control samples from healthy donors and cancer patients. Some clones are missing from TCRdb's copy, which holds only in-frame ones; the method was immunoSEQ multiplex PCR. The sample has tens of thousands of clones, about 90% seen once. Sequenced input: PBMCs. These receptors were collected from a man aged 55-75 years with head and neck cancer.

This clone has a single count. The chain couples TRBV7-9 to TRBJ2-1, with D maybe TRBD2 (7 bases). The ends were cut back, 5 bases at V and 3 bases at J, with 20 bases in the middle. This CDR3 is 17 amino acids long. The germline V gene encodes CDR1 SEHNR and CDR2 FQNEAQ (reference sequence). CDR3 sequence reads: CASSIWGRESGYNEQFF. In DNA, the CDR3 is TGTGCCAGCAGCATATGGGGGCGGGAGAGCGGCTACAATGAGCAGTTCTTC.

CDR3 nucleotide sequence: TGCAGCGTGGGGACAGGCACAGATACGCAGTATTTT. It translates to CSVGTGTDTQYF. V gene TRBV29-1 combines with J gene TRBJ2-3; 7 positions match TRBD1. Germline V lookup: CDR1 SQVTM, CDR2 ANQGSEA. CDR3 size: 12 residues. Losses at the gene ends were 6 bases for V and 1 base for J; bases not matched to a gene: 1.

This clone was seen only once. The chain joins TRBV3-1 (or the pseudogene TRBV3-2) to TRBJ2-7, with D tentatively TRBD1 (5 bases). This CDR3 region has 12 residues. V was cut by 4 bases and J by 4 bases, with 8 bases left in between. The V gene's germline CDR1 is LGHDT and CDR2 YNNKEL (reference sequence). CDR3 coding DNA: TGTGCCAGCAGCCGCCAGGGATACGAGCAGTACTTC. Translation: CASSRQGYEQYF.

The chain links TRBV4-2 to TRBJ2-7; 7 nucleotides agree with TRBD2. Unmatched junction bases numbered 7, after V lost 4 bases and J lost 1 base. Germline V gene lookup returns CDR1 LGHNA and CDR2 YNFKEQ. This CDR3 comprises 15 residues. CDR3 coding DNA: TGTGCCAGCAGCCTTAGCGGGTTTGAGTCCTACGAGCAGTACTTC. Translating gives CASSLSGFESYEQYF.

This clone was seen a few times. This sequence joins TRBV4-1 and TRBJ1-4; D is unresolved. Germline V gives CDR1 MGHRA, CDR2 YSYEKL. Trimming stripped 1 base from V and 0 bases from J, with 3 bases between. There are 14 residues in the CDR3. CDR3 residues: CASSQAATNEKLFF. CDR3 in DNA: TGCGCCAGCAGCCAAGCTGCAACTAATGAAAAACTGTTTTTT.

The gene calls are TRBV5-1 and TRBJ2-3; TRBD2 matches 11 bases. The length of the CDR3 is 16 residues. The germline CDR1 and CDR2 sequences are SGHRS and YFSETQ. V shed 6 bases, J shed 0 bases, and the junction held 6 bases outside the gene matches. CDR3 nucleotide sequence: TGCGCCAGCACTCTAAGGACTAGCGGGAGCACAGATACGCAGTATTTT. This encodes CASTLRTSGSTDTQYF.

The count of this clone is one. This chain joins TRBV9 and TRBJ1-2, with D unresolved. The CDR3 spans 13 residues. V was cut by 1 base and J by 4 bases, with 8 bases left in between. Germline assignment: CDR1 SGDLS and CDR2 YYNGEE. In nucleotides, the CDR3 is TGTGCCAGCAGCGTACGGGAGACCTATGGCTACACCTTC. It translates to CASSVRETYGYTF.

The V gene is TRBV5-1, the J gene TRBJ2-7, with 7 bases lining up with TRBD1. The trim removed 6 bases at V and 3 bases at J, leaving 6 bases unmatched. This CDR3 spans 13 amino acids. In germline, CDR1 is SGHRS, CDR2 YFSETQ. The CDR3 nucleotides are TGCGCCAGCAAAGAGACAGGGAGCTACGAGCAGTACTTC. Protein: CASKETGSYEQYF.

This clone showed up just once. J is TRBJ1-6 and V is TRBV7-9; TRBD1 agrees at 10 bases. The CDR3 spans 16 residues. With V trimmed by 5 bases and J by 5 bases, 6 bases remained unmatched. Germline CDR1 is SEHNR and CDR2 is FQNEAQ (reference sequence). CDR3 sequence reads: CASSPWTGGNNSPLHF. Here the CDR3 DNA reads TGTGCCAGCAGCCCTTGGACAGGGGGGAATAATTCACCCCTCCACTTT.

The rearrangement joins TRBV29-1 to TRBJ1-1; tentatively, D is TRBD1 (5 bases). This CDR3 is built from 13 residues. Trimming removed 6 bases from V and 3 bases from J, with 14 bases in between. CDR1 and CDR2 (germline): SQVTM, ANQGSEA. This chain's CDR3 is CSVGGAGYTEAFF. The CDR3 DNA follows: TGCAGCGTCGGAGGGGCAGGCTACACTGAAGCTTTCTTT.

This chain joins TRBV28 and TRBJ1-2; TRBD1 matches at 8 bases. J gave up 5 bases and V 5 bases, and 7 bases lay outside the gene matches. The CDR3 has 14 residues. The V gene's germline CDR1 is MDHEN and CDR2 SYDVKM. The chain's CDR3 is CASSPTGGPYGYTF. CDR3 sequence (DNA): TGTGCCAGCAGTCCAACAGGGGGGCCTTATGGCTACACCTTC.

V gene TRBV27 combines with J gene TRBJ2-5; D possibly uses TRBD1 or TRBD2 (5 bases each). The germline gives CDR1 MNHEY, CDR2 SMNVEV (reference sequence). This CDR3 is 14 amino acids long. The V end was cut by 0 bases, the J end by 4 bases, with 9 bases between. The CDR3 coding sequence is TGTGCCAGCAGTTTATCGAGGGGTGGAGAGACCCAGTACTTC. It translates to CASSLSRGGETQYF.

V is TRBV6-1 and J is TRBJ1-2; D unresolved. Germline V gene data show CDR1 as MNHNS and CDR2 as SASEGT. The CDR3 has 14 residues. The V gene lost 3 bases and the J gene lost 2 bases, with 10 bases spanning the gap. As DNA, the CDR3 is TGTGCCAGCAGTGATTTTGAGGGAAACTATGGCTACACCTTC. Its protein is CASSDFEGNYGYTF.

In nucleotides, the CDR3 is TGTGCCAGCAGTGAAGCGCTTCCCTATGAGACTGAAGCTTTCTTT. The encoded protein is CASSEALPYETEAFF. The chain couples TRBV6-1 to TRBJ1-1; D is uncertain. V dropped 0 bases and J dropped 5 bases, with 13 bases sitting between them. CDR3 length: 15 amino acids. Germline values: CDR1 MNHNS, CDR2 SASEGT.

There are a few counts of this clone. The CDR3 DNA sequence: TGTGCCACCGAGACAGGGGCAAGGACTGAAGCTTTCTTT. Its translation: CATETGARTEAFF. V is TRBV19 and J is TRBJ1-1; 8 positions agree with TRBD1. CDR1 and CDR2 from the germline V gene are LNHDA and SQIVND (reference sequence). V shed 10 bases, J shed 5 bases, and the junction held 9 bases outside the gene matches. This CDR3 comprises 13 residues. Supplemented by reference TRBV19 and TRBJ1-1, the full variable domain reads DGGITQSPKYLFRKEGQNVTLSCEQNLNHDAMYWYRQDPGQGLRLIYYSQIVNDFQKGDIAEGYSVSREKKESFPLTVTSAQKNPTAFYLCATETGARTEAFFGQGTRLTVV.